Following are 30 T cell receptor beta chains from one sample sequenced in a study of post-analysis software for immune sequencing data. Whole-study findings and limits: Controls showed lower frequencies than patients for roughly 5 TRBV segments, and TRBV5-6, TRBV5-1 and TRBV20-1 were among these.

These receptors lack a known antigen. TCR beta libraries were prepared from cDNA with unique molecular identifiers. MiXCR was run by TCRdb on the PCR reads, yielding one entry per CDR3 protein. This repertoire shows roughly 700,000 distinct CDR3 sequences, 30% found once; its top ten account for around 0.56%. Sequencing used blood. The receptors were gathered from a girl under 18 with multiple sclerosis.

This chain links TRBV13 with TRBJ2-7; D is possibly TRBD1 (5 bases). V was cut by 2 bases and J by 4 bases, with 15 bases left in between. The CDR3 spans 15 residues. Germline V gene data show CDR1 as PRHDT and CDR2 as FYEKMQ (reference sequence). As DNA, the CDR3 is TGTGCCAGCAGCTTATATGCAGGGCGCGTTTACGAGCAGTACTTC. Its protein product is CASSLYAGRVYEQYF.

Here the CDR3 reads CASSESSEGTDTQYF. In DNA form, the CDR3 reads TGTGCCAGCAGTGAAAGTAGCGAGGGAACAGATACGCAGTATTTT. The chain is built from TRBV25-1 and TRBJ2-3, with a tentative D call TRBD2 (5 bases). The CDR3 has 15 amino acids. Trimming removed 2 bases from V and 3 bases from J, with 12 bases in between. Germline values: CDR1 MGHDK, CDR2 SYGVNS. The variable domain in full, completed from reference TRBV25-1 and TRBJ2-3, reads EADIYQTPRYLVIGTGKKITLECSQTMGHDKMYWYQQDPGMELHLIHYSYGVNSTEKGDLSSESTVSRIRTEHFPLTLESARPSHTSQYLCASSESSEGTDTQYFGPGTRLTVL.

The chain joins TRBV18 to TRBJ2-5; D possibly corresponds to TRBD1 (6 bases). The CDR3 extends over 13 amino acids. Germline CDR1 KGHSH, CDR2 LQKENI. Trimming took off 2 bases at V and 3 bases at J, with 7 bases between the two ends. The CDR3 here is CASSPSGEETQYF. In nucleotides, the CDR3 is TGTGCCAGCTCACCATCAGGGGAAGAGACCCAGTACTTC.

As concerns this clonotype: A single base separates this from a much larger clone, so it may be a read error. The chain has TRBV29-1 and TRBJ2-5, with a possible D match to TRBD2 (5 bases). Germline V lookup: CDR1 SQVTM, CDR2 ANQGSEA. The CDR3 loop spans 12 amino acids. CDR3 DNA: TGCAGCATTGAAGCTAGCAAAGAGACCCAGTACTTC. Protein sequence: CSIEASKETQYF.

This clonotype was counted only a few times. This rearrangement joins TRBV9 to TRBJ1-2, with D maybe TRBD1 (5 bases). V shed 0 bases and J shed 7 bases, with 16 bases lying between them. Germline-derived CDR1 and CDR2 are SGDLS and YYNGEE. This CDR3 has 15 residues. The CDR3 nucleotides are TGTGCCAGCAGCGTAGCCTGGACACATGCTTTTGGCTACACCTTC. Amino acids: CASSVAWTHAFGYTF.

Details on this clonotype: This may come from a read error, since a much larger clone is one base off. The V and J genes are TRBV20-1 and TRBJ2-3; D not resolved. The CDR3 has 14 amino acids. Per germline, CDR1 DFQATT and CDR2 SNEGSKA (reference sequence). In DNA, the CDR3 is TGCAGTGCTAGAGATCTAGTCCGCACAGATACGCAGGATTTT. This codes for CSARDLVRTDTQDF.

The gene calls are TRBV20-1 and TRBJ2-3, with D maybe TRBD2 (6 bases). V dropped 4 bases and J dropped 4 bases, with 15 bases sitting between them. This CDR3 spans 14 amino acids. The germline V gene has CDR1 DFQATT and CDR2 SNEGSKA (reference sequence). The CDR3 protein is CSAKGTLPPDTQYF. The DNA of the CDR3 is TGCAGTGCTAAAGGGACTTTACCACCAGATACGCAGTATTTT.

This clonotype has just a few counts. This sequence joins TRBV24-1 and TRBJ1-5; the match to TRBD1 covers 8 bases. Germline-derived CDR1 and CDR2 are KGHDR and SFDVKD. The ends lost 4 bases at V and 2 bases at J; junction bases unmatched: 21. This CDR3 has 21 residues. DNA of the CDR3: TGTGCCACCAGTGACCTTAACCCGGGACAGGATATCCCAACGGGCAATCAGCCCCAGCATTTT. Translated: CATSDLNPGQDIPTGNQPQHF.

J is TRBJ2-1 and V is TRBV27, with TRBD2 matching 7 bases. Germline lookup yields CDR1 MNHEY and CDR2 SMNVEV (reference sequence). J lost 2 bases, V lost 3 bases, and 7 bases had no gene match. The CDR3 runs to 16 residues. The CDR3 reads CASSFDLGGAYNEQFF. The CDR3, as DNA: TGTGCCAGCAGTTTTGATCTGGGGGGGGCCTACAATGAGCAGTTCTTC.

This clonotype has more than one count but fewer than ten. The rearrangement uses TRBV7-9 and TRBJ1-4, with D possibly TRBD1 on 5 matching bases. This CDR3 has 12 residues. The germline V gene encodes CDR1 SEHNR and CDR2 FQNEAQ (reference sequence). Trimming cost V 5 bases and J 12 bases, with 13 bases left between them. Here the CDR3 reads CASSPAQGELFF. CDR3 in DNA: TGTGCCAGCAGCCCAGCGCAGGGTGAACTGTTTTTT.

This clonotype was detected only a few times. This chain connects TRBV7-2 to TRBJ1-2; a weak D match, TRBD1 (5 bases). V lost 8 bases, J lost 2 bases, and 15 bases lay in between. CDR3 length equals 14 residues. Germline CDR1 and CDR2: SGHTA and FQGNSA. The CDR3 DNA reads as TGTGCCAGCCGCCGGGACTCTCTAAACTATGGCTACACCTTC. As protein: CASRRDSLNYGYTF.

This clonotype showed up just a few times. The V gene is TRBV5-1, the J gene TRBJ2-7, with D possibly being TRBD1 or TRBD2 (6 bases each). The assigned J gene may be wrong: the sequence end matches TRBJ2-4 better. CDR1 is SGHRS and CDR2 is YFSETQ in the germline V gene. This CDR3 is 15 amino acids long. In DNA form, the CDR3 reads TGCGCCAGCAGCCCCCCCACGGGGGCTAGGGACATTCAGTACTTC. This codes for CASSPPTGARDIQYF.

This clonotype was recorded at least ten times. The chain links TRBV6-6 to TRBJ2-3; D might be TRBD2 (6 bases). Per germline, CDR1 MNHNY and CDR2 SVGAGI (reference sequence). The CDR3 sequence is 16 residues long. Trimming removed 7 bases from V and 0 bases from J, with 17 bases in between. The CDR3 region is CASTSAGLSSTDTQYF. For the CDR3, the DNA is TGTGCCAGCACCTCGGCGGGACTCAGTAGCACAGATACGCAGTATTTT.

The chain combines TRBV7-2 with TRBJ2-7; D may be TRBD2 (5 bases). From germline, CDR1 is SGHTA and CDR2 FQGNSA. V was clipped by 5 bases and J by 1 base, with 12 bases between them. The CDR3 runs 14 residues. This chain's CDR3 is CASSATLESYEQYF. The CDR3 nucleotides read TGTGCCAGCAGCGCCACACTAGAGTCCTACGAGCAGTACTTC.

This chain links TRBV27 with TRBJ2-5; 9 nucleotides match TRBD2. Trimming took 1 base from V and 1 from J; bases not matched to a gene: 4. The germline V gene encodes CDR1 MNHEY and CDR2 SMNVEV (reference sequence). The CDR3 sequence is 16 residues long. CDR3 in DNA: TGTGCCAGCAGTTTATTGGGCGGGAGGGCCCAAGAGACCCAGTACTTC. This encodes CASSLLGGRAQETQYF.

The sample holds a few counts of this clonotype. The rearrangement joins TRBV6-5 to TRBJ1-6; no clear D gene. CDR3 length: 15 residues. V was clipped by 6 bases and J by 5 bases, with 14 bases between them. Looked up from germline, CDR1 is MNHEY and CDR2 is SVGAGI. The CDR3 is CASRAALGHNSPLHF. The CDR3 coding sequence is TGTGCCAGCAGGGCGGCCCTCGGCCATAATTCACCCCTCCACTTT.

V is TRBV9 and J is TRBJ1-4; 9 bases are a match to TRBD1. Trimming at V came to 0 bases and at J to 7 bases, leaving 7 bases not matched to a gene. The germline CDR1 and CDR2 sequences are SGDLS and YYNGEE. The CDR3 has 16 residues. Written as DNA, the CDR3 is TGTGCCAGCAGCGTAGGCGGGGGACAGGGCGGTGAAAAACTGTTTTTT. Protein: CASSVGGGQGGEKLFF.

The rearrangement links TRBV6-5 to TRBJ2-3, with D uncertain. V lost 0 bases and J 2 bases, leaving 6 bases between the germline ends. CDR1 and CDR2 (germline): MNHEY, SVGAGI. CDR3 size: 14 residues. The CDR3, as DNA: TGTGCCAGCAGTTACTCTGCAAACACAGATACGCAGTATTTT. This gives the protein CASSYSANTDTQYF.

The chain employs TRBV20-1 and TRBJ1-2; D is unresolved. Germline CDR1 reads DFQATT; CDR2 reads SNEGSKA (reference sequence). The CDR3 length is 13 residues. Trimming took off 5 bases at V and 2 bases at J, with 12 bases between the two ends. This CDR3 is CSARPPGNYGYTF. The CDR3 nucleotides read TGCAGTGCTCGACCCCCCGGGAACTATGGCTACACCTTC.

A word on this clonotype: This could be a read error, since a much larger clone is one nucleotide away. This chain joins TRBV4-3 and TRBJ2-4; 7 bases agree with TRBD1. V lost 6 bases and J lost 13; bases outside the gene matches: 15. Germline assignment: CDR1 LGHNA and CDR2 YSLEER. This CDR3 comprises 14 residues. The CDR3 reads CASSPGTETYGQYF. CDR3 nucleotides: TGCGCCAGCAGTCCGGGGACAGAGACCTACGGGCAGTACTTC.

Comments on this clonotype: The junction differs from germline at one of its ends, possibly a read error. J is TRBJ2-6 and V is TRBV4-1; D remains ambiguous. Germline assignment: CDR1 MGHRA and CDR2 YSYEKL. This CDR3 contains 11 residues. This CDR3 reads CASSRNNALTF. The CDR3, as DNA: TGCGCCAGCAGCCGAAACAACGCCCTGACTTTC.

This clonotype was found many times. This chain connects TRBV6-5 to TRBJ2-3, with D hard to call. This CDR3 comprises 12 residues. The V gene lost 7 bases and the J gene lost 0 bases, with 5 bases spanning the gap. The germline V gene encodes CDR1 MNHEY and CDR2 SVGAGI. The CDR3 here is CASTASTDTQYF. The CDR3 DNA is TGTGCCAGCACCGCAAGCACAGATACGCAGTATTTT.

This sequence joins TRBV4-2 and TRBJ2-5, with D possibly matching TRBD2 (6 bases). Trimming removed 0 bases at V and 5 bases at J, with 13 bases between. CDR1 and CDR2 (germline): LGHNA, YNFKEQ. This CDR3 is 15 amino acids long. The DNA of the CDR3 is TGTGCCAGCAGCCAAGAGGACCAGGGAGGTGAGACCCAGTACTTC. Its protein product is CASSQEDQGGETQYF.

This clonotype was counted between two and nine times. The chain is built from TRBV3-1 and TRBJ2-7, with a possible D match to TRBD1 (5 bases). This CDR3 spans 13 amino acids. Germline CDR1 LGHDT, CDR2 YNNKEL (reference sequence). The ends were cut back, 5 bases at V and 2 bases at J, with 10 bases in the middle. The CDR3 DNA reads TGTGCCAGCAGCAGGGGTCCCCCCTACGAGCAGTACTTC. Its protein is CASSRGPPYEQYF.

V and J are TRBV4-1 and TRBJ1-4, with D unclear. V gave up 3 bases and J gave up 1 base, with 9 bases separating them. CDR3 size: 15 residues. Germline V CDR1 and CDR2: MGHRA, YSYEKL. For the CDR3, the DNA is TGCGCCAGCAGCCACCCCTGGGGAACTAATGAAAAACTGTTTTTT. Protein: CASSHPWGTNEKLFF.

This clonotype was seen only a few times. V is TRBV9 and J is TRBJ1-2; no clear D gene. Germline V CDR1 and CDR2: SGDLS, YYNGEE. V shed 4 bases and J shed 4 bases, with 17 bases lying between them. The CDR3 is made up of 15 amino acids. CDR3 bases: TGTGCCAGCAGCCCGAATGAAGGAGACTTCTATGGCTACACCTTC. It translates to CASSPNEGDFYGYTF.

The chain carries TRBV7-9 and TRBJ2-7, with TRBD1 matching over 7 bases. V gave up 4 bases and J gave up 3 bases; unmatched junction bases: 6. In germline, CDR1 is SEHNR, CDR2 FQNEAQ (reference sequence). CDR3 length: 14 residues. This CDR3 reads CASSSGQSFYEQYF. The CDR3 DNA is TGTGCCAGCAGCTCGGGACAGAGCTTCTACGAGCAGTACTTC.

This clonotype was seen a handful of times. This chain connects TRBV3-1 to TRBJ2-1; 7 bases align to TRBD2. V lost 4 bases to trimming and J lost 6 bases; unmatched junction nucleotides: 9. This CDR3 has 15 amino acids. Germline V gives CDR1 LGHDT, CDR2 YNNKEL (reference sequence). CDR3 in DNA: TGTGCCAGCAGCCTAGGGAGGGCCTCGGGCAATGAGCAGTTCTTC. Encoded protein: CASSLGRASGNEQFF.

This clonotype has only a few counts. The J gene is TRBJ2-1, the V gene TRBV20-1, with 7 bases matching TRBD1. With V trimmed by 5 bases and J by 10 bases, 5 bases remained unmatched. CDR1 and CDR2 from the germline V gene are DFQATT and SNEGSKA (reference sequence). The CDR3 is made up of 11 amino acids. CDR3 nucleotides: TGCAGTGCTGCAGGGGGAGTGGAGCAGTTCTTC. It codes for CSAAGGVEQFF.

The chain combines TRBV7-8 with TRBJ2-7; TRBD1 matches 8 bases. The J call may be incorrect, as the DNA end agrees better with TRBJ2-5. The CDR3 sequence is 16 residues long. The germline V gene encodes CDR1 SGHVS and CDR2 FQNEAQ. CDR3 in DNA: TGTGCCAGCAGCTTTATTGTGGACAGGGAGGCGGAGACCCAGTACTTC. This gives the protein CASSFIVDREAETQYF.